This T cell receptor (beta chain) was profiled in a study of shared clonotypes between healthy human individuals. Method: immunoSEQ multiplex PCR; TCRdb's copy keeps in-frame clones and lacks some. This table has 2 million to 2.5 million clones, 80% to 95% appearing once. Overall study results and limits: Compared with clonotypes that all four donors shared, non-shared clonotypes had lower generation probabilities.

Deletions cut 0 bases from V and 7 bases from J, with 13 bases between. Germline V gene data show CDR1 as LGHNA and CDR2 as YSLEER. This CDR3 comprises 14 residues. Note on this clone: What it binds is unknown.

The receptor was derived from a young man in good health. Some clones in this sample may be carry-over from other donors' samples. Sequenced input: naive CD4+ T cells from PBMCs. Subset here: CD45RA+ positively selected. The rearrangement joins TRBV4-3 to TRBJ2-7; D could derive from TRBD1 or TRBD2 (5 bases each). For the CDR3, the DNA is TGCGCCAGCAGCCAAGATGAGGGGCTGGGGGAGCAGTACTTC. It codes for CASSQDEGLGEQYF.